This T cell receptor (beta chain) was recorded in a study of T cell repertoires in cytomegalovirus infection. Study information: Public TCR beta signatures provided an indication of both CMV infection and a matching HLA type. Study-wide results and caveats: Individuals carrying CMV plus the relevant HLA were identified by cumulative frequency of public TCR beta families. In two of eight donors, the top clonotype was HLA-C-restricted CMV-specific.

This CDR3 has 14 amino acids. Germline loops: CDR1 DFQATT, CDR2 SNEGSKA (reference sequence). The V end was cut by 6 bases, the J end by 3 bases, with 18 bases between. This clonotype came up a few times. Its antigen is not identified. TCRdb reprocessed the reads via MiXCR and lists one record per CDR3 protein. The repertoire holds 200,000 to 250,000 distinct CDR3 sequences, with about 12% as singletons. The gene calls are TRBV20-1 and TRBJ2-7; possible D gene TRBD2, 6 bases. The sequenced sample consisted of PBMCs. This receptor was obtained from a human donor in good health (CMV status not recorded). Some clones in this sample may be carry-over from other donors' samples. The CDR3 sequence is CSAEAGGGYYEQYF. The CDR3 DNA reads TGCAGTGCAGAAGCCGGGGGAGGCTACTACGAGCAGTACTTC.